This TCR beta chain was captured by sequencing in a study of T cell responses to AZD1222 COVID-19 vaccine. Regarding the study as a whole: Targeting of unmutated variant regions was reportedly seen in nearly half of spike-specific TCRs. Rises in breadth and depth of Spike-specific TCRs came after two AZD1222 doses.

This clone was seen once. Its antigen is not known. Libraries were prepared by immunoSEQ multiplex PCR; TCRdb keeps only in-frame clonotypes and omits some of them. This repertoire shows approximately 170,000 clones, around 90% found once; its top ten account for 0.85% to 1.1%. The germline V gene has CDR1 LNHDA and CDR2 SQIVND (reference sequence). The CDR3 runs to 16 residues. V was shortened by 1 base and J by 4 bases, with 13 bases between the two germline ends. The source material was peripheral blood, sampled 28 days after the second AZD1222 dose. This sequence was found in an adult who received the AZD1222 COVID-19 vaccine. This chain links TRBV19 with TRBJ1-4; unclear D gene. DNA for the CDR3: TGTGCCAGTAGTATAGGCCGAAAAGGATTTAATGAAAAACTGTTTTTT. Protein sequence: CASSIGRKGFNEKLFF.